The 26 T cell receptor beta chains listed next were all sequenced from one sample in a study of post-analysis software for immune sequencing data (dated by TCRdb to between 2014 and 2017). What the study reported, not specific to this receptor: Significantly higher frequencies in patients than in controls were found for roughly 5 TRBV segments, including TRBV5-6, TRBV5-1 and TRBV20-1.

The library was generated by PCR. Sequencing took place on an Illumina HiSeq 2500. Unique molecular identifiers were incorporated into TCR beta cDNA libraries to reduce PCR and sequencing biases. TCRdb handled the public reads itself, with Q25 trimming in fastp and clone calling in MiXCR, and kept productive beta chains. One record per CDR3 amino acid sequence lists the most common genes and DNA. This sample has roughly 800,000 distinct CDR3 sequences in its table, and roughly half of those were observed once. Under 6% of the sample rests with the top ten. Antigens of these TCRs are unknown. Sequenced sample: blood. The origin of the receptors is a girl aged 10-17 years with multiple sclerosis.

This clonotype was found once. The chain links TRBV5-1 to TRBJ1-1; the D gene is possibly TRBD1 (6 bases). Germline V gene data show CDR1 as SGHRS and CDR2 as YFSETQ. This CDR3 has 14 amino acids. V shed 0 bases and J shed 7 bases, with 13 bases lying between them. This CDR3 is CASSLDREVGEAFF. The CDR3 DNA follows: TGCGCCAGCAGCTTGGACAGGGAAGTGGGTGAAGCTTTCTTT.

The rearrangement joins TRBV27 to TRBJ2-1; tentative D call: TRBD2 (6 bases). Germline CDR1 and CDR2: MNHEY and SMNVEV (reference sequence). V was cut by 6 bases and J by 8 bases, with 17 bases left in between. The CDR3 consists of 14 residues. The CDR3 sequence is CASSPGFGSYEQFF. The CDR3 DNA sequence: TGTGCCAGCAGCCCAGGGTTCGGGAGCTATGAGCAGTTCTTC.

Worth noting for this clonotype: Without the conserved terminal phenylalanine or tryptophan, this CDR3 likely stems from a read error. J is TRBJ2-3 and V is TRBV18; 11 bases map to TRBD2. CDR3 size: 18 residues. Trimming cost V 1 base and J 2 bases; bases outside gene matches: 8. From germline, CDR1 is KGHSH and CDR2 LQKENI. This chain's CDR3 is CASSPLPPSGGITDTQYL. CDR3 DNA: TGTGCCAGCTCACCACTACCCCCTAGCGGGGGGATCACAGATACGCAGTATTTG.

The chain couples TRBV20-1 to TRBJ2-4, with 12 bases matching TRBD1. The CDR3 totals 15 residues. Looked up from germline, CDR1 is DFQATT and CDR2 is SNEGSKA (reference sequence). With 6 bases clipped from V and 13 bases from J, the junction kept 16 bases outside the gene matches. The DNA for the CDR3 is TGCAGTGCCAGACCGGGACAGGGGGCCTACCAAACGCAGTACTTC. It is translated as CSARPGQGAYQTQYF.

This clonotype was recorded once. The rearrangement uses TRBV5-1 and TRBJ2-5, with 10 bases matching TRBD2. Looked up from germline, CDR1 is SGHRS and CDR2 is YFSETQ. V lost 0 bases to trimming and J lost 3 bases; unmatched junction nucleotides: 11. This CDR3 has 18 residues. The CDR3 DNA is TGCGCCAGCAGCTTGGCCATCCTAGCGGGAGAATACGAAGAGACCCAGTACTTC. Translation gives CASSLAILAGEYEETQYF.

The chain couples TRBV20-1 to TRBJ2-1; no clear D gene. The CDR3 loop spans 14 amino acids. Germline loops: CDR1 DFQATT, CDR2 SNEGSKA (reference sequence). The V end lost 4 bases, the J end lost 6 bases, and 16 bases lay between the germline ends. CDR3 coding DNA: TGCAGTGCTAAGAGGTGGGAATCGGCCAATGAGCAGTTCTTC. As protein: CSAKRWESANEQFF.

CDR3 region: CAWSGTPISRPGSEQYF. The CDR3 DNA is TGTGCCTGGAGTGGTACGCCCATATCCCGGCCAGGATCCGAGCAGTACTTC. The rearrangement links TRBV30 to TRBJ2-5; no reliable D call. The J call may be wrong; the DNA end is better matched by TRBJ2-7. The V gene's germline CDR1 is GTSNPN and CDR2 SVGIG (reference sequence). This CDR3 has 17 residues.

The chain recombines TRBV11-2 with TRBJ2-1, with D hard to call. V was shortened by 0 bases and J by 0 bases, with 12 bases between the two germline ends. There are 17 residues in the CDR3. CDR1 is SGHAT and CDR2 is FQNNGV in the germline V gene. CDR3 DNA: TGTGCCAGCAGCTTAGATCCAGCCCCTACCTCCTACAATGAGCAGTTCTTC. This codes for CASSLDPAPTSYNEQFF. Together with reference TRBV11-2 and TRBJ2-1, the CDR3 gives the full variable domain: EAGVAQSPRYKIIEKRQSVAFWCNPISGHATLYWYQQILGQGPKLLIQFQNNGVVDDSQLPKDRFSAERLKGVDSTLKIQPAKLEDSAVYLCASSLDPAPTSYNEQFFGPGTRLTVL.

This clonotype was seen once. CDR3 in DNA: TGTGCCAGCAGTTCGAGGACCAGCGAGAGCACAGATACGCAGTATTTT. Its protein product is CASSSRTSESTDTQYF. The chain joins TRBV12-3 or TRBV12-4 to TRBJ2-3; D is ambiguous. CDR3 length: 16 amino acids. Trimming took off 4 bases at V and 0 bases at J, with 14 bases between the two ends.

The chain carries TRBV20-1 and TRBJ2-4; unclear D gene. CDR1 and CDR2 (germline): DFQATT, SNEGSKA (reference sequence). The germline V and J ends were trimmed by 0 bases and 0 bases, with 9 bases remaining between them. The CDR3 has 15 amino acids. The CDR3 region has the DNA TGCAGTGCTAGAGACCCCAGGATAGCCAAAAACATTCAGTACTTC. Translated: CSARDPRIAKNIQYF.

The chain employs TRBV6-2 or TRBV6-3 and TRBJ1-5, with D unresolved. V was trimmed by 2 bases and J by 0 bases, leaving 11 bases between them. The CDR3 sequence is 16 residues long. Germline CDR1 is MNHEY and CDR2 is SVGEGT. CDR3 sequence (DNA): TGTGCCAGCAGTTACGATTCAGCCCATAGCAATCAGCCCCAGCATTTT. Amino acid sequence: CASSYDSAHSNQPQHF.

This chain connects TRBV29-1 to TRBJ2-5; D ambiguous. With 7 bases removed from V and 6 bases from J, the gap between germline ends came to 9 bases. The CDR3 runs to 10 residues. Germline CDR1 is SQVTM and CDR2 is ANQGSEA. The CDR3 DNA reads as TGCAGCGCTGGAAGGCAGACCCAGTACTTC. It is translated as CSAGRQTQYF.

This clonotype was detected a few times. This chain connects TRBV20-1 to TRBJ2-4; the D gene is possibly TRBD2 (6 bases). Trimming stripped 3 bases from V and 0 bases from J, with 15 bases between. The CDR3 runs 16 residues. Germline CDR1 and CDR2: DFQATT and SNEGSKA (reference sequence). CDR3 bases: TGCAGTGCTAGTTATGTCGGGGGACTAGCCAAAAACATTCAGTACTTC. This gives the protein CSASYVGGLAKNIQYF.

The rearrangement uses TRBV12-3 or TRBV12-4 and TRBJ1-2; D is possibly TRBD1 (5 bases). The CDR3 spans 12 residues. V lost 10 bases, J lost 4 bases, and 13 bases lay in between. CDR3 nucleotide sequence: TGTGCCACCCAGCGGGGACCCTATGGCTACACCTTC. Its protein product is CATQRGPYGYTF.

V is TRBV20-1 and J is TRBJ2-5, with D perhaps given as TRBD1 or TRBD2 (5 bases each). This CDR3 has 14 residues. Trimming stripped 3 bases from V and 2 bases from J, with 13 bases between. CDR1 and CDR2 (germline): DFQATT, SNEGSKA (reference sequence). The chain's CDR3 is CSASLSGRQETQYF. CDR3 DNA: TGCAGTGCTAGCCTTTCGGGACGACAAGAGACCCAGTACTTC.

J is TRBJ1-2 and V is TRBV5-1; D uncertain. The CDR3 spans 14 residues. V was pared by 4 bases and J by 7 bases, with 17 bases between. CDR1 SGHRS and CDR2 YFSETQ come from the germline V gene. Here the CDR3 reads CASSPVPAWGGYTF. CDR3 in DNA: TGCGCCAGCAGCCCGGTTCCCGCTTGGGGTGGCTACACCTTC.

This rearrangement joins TRBV25-1 to TRBJ2-7, with 9 bases that match TRBD2. In germline, CDR1 is MGHDK, CDR2 SYGVNS. With V trimmed by 4 bases and J by 0 bases, 7 bases remained unmatched. The CDR3 is 16 residues long. The CDR3 region is CASSGGRGRYSYEQYF. Written as DNA, the CDR3 is TGTGCCAGCAGTGGCGGGAGGGGAAGGTACTCCTACGAGCAGTACTTC.

The CDR3 loop is CASSSTGGRNEQFF. The CDR3 region has the DNA TGTGCCAGCAGCTCTACCGGGGGACGCAATGAGCAGTTCTTC. The V call is TRBV7-2, the J call TRBJ2-1, with D perhaps matching TRBD2 (6 bases). The CDR3 extends over 14 amino acids. CDR1 is SGHTA and CDR2 is FQGNSA in the germline V gene. V lost 4 bases, J lost 6 bases, and 13 bases lay in between.

V and J are TRBV9 and TRBJ2-1, with unresolved D. Germline V gene lookup returns CDR1 SGDLS and CDR2 YYNGEE. The CDR3 contains 14 residues. V shed 3 bases and J shed 2 bases, with 9 bases lying between them. CDR3 region: CASSAHSTYNEQFF. Written as DNA, the CDR3 is TGTGCCAGCAGCGCCCACTCGACCTACAATGAGCAGTTCTTC.

V usage is TRBV7-6 and J usage is TRBJ2-7, with 7 bases that match TRBD2. CDR1 is SGHVS, CDR2 FNYEAQ, per germline. This CDR3 comprises 15 residues. V shed 5 bases, J shed 5 bases, and the junction held 12 bases outside the gene matches. The CDR3 is CASSPPAGEQDEQYF. In DNA form, the CDR3 reads TGTGCCAGCAGCCCCCCGGCGGGGGAACAGGACGAGCAGTACTTC.

The chain employs TRBV20-1 and TRBJ2-7, with 11 bases lining up with TRBD2. CDR1 is DFQATT, CDR2 SNEGSKA, per germline (reference sequence). This CDR3 is 15 amino acids long. V dropped 3 bases and J dropped 0; count of bases not matched to a gene: 4. This chain's CDR3 is CSASPSGGSSYEQYF. The CDR3 DNA reads TGCAGTGCTAGCCCTAGCGGGGGGAGCTCCTACGAGCAGTACTTC.

Only a few counts were recorded for this clonotype. The chain carries TRBV29-1 and TRBJ2-3; D may be TRBD1 or TRBD2 (5 bases each). Trimming left V 5 bases short and J 8 bases short, with 14 bases between. Germline CDR1 reads SQVTM; CDR2 reads ANQGSEA. This CDR3 region has 12 residues. This chain's CDR3 is CSVLRAGTTQYF. CDR3 nucleotides: TGCAGCGTTTTGAGAGCCGGGACTACGCAGTATTTT.

The rearrangement uses TRBV12-5 and TRBJ1-2; perhaps TRBD1 as D (5 bases). This CDR3 region has 13 residues. Germline V CDR1 and CDR2: LGHNT, FRNRAP. V gave up 7 bases and J gave up 5 bases, with 14 bases separating them. The CDR3 coding sequence is TGTGCTAGTGTCTTCGGGACGGATTATGGCTACACCTTC. It codes for CASVFGTDYGYTF.

The chain is built from TRBV27 and TRBJ2-1, with D hard to call. V lost 0 bases, J lost 15 bases, and 15 bases lay in between. From germline, CDR1 is MNHEY and CDR2 SMNVEV (reference sequence). This CDR3 is built from 13 residues. CDR3 DNA sequence: TGTGCCAGCAGTTTATCGATGGACGCCACGGGGTTCTTC. Protein: CASSLSMDATGFF.

V is TRBV6-5 and J is TRBJ2-1; D is uncertain. The CDR3 is 16 amino acids. V lost 0 bases, J lost 7 bases, and 16 bases lay in between. Germline CDR1 reads MNHEY; CDR2 reads SVGAGI. The CDR3 DNA reads TGTGCCAGCAGTTACTCGCCCCAGCTATGGGGTAATGAGCAGTTCTTC. Translating gives CASSYSPQLWGNEQFF.

The gene calls are TRBV19 and TRBJ1-5; possibly TRBD1 for D (5 bases). This CDR3 has 15 amino acids. V dropped 5 bases and J dropped 2 bases, with 13 bases sitting between them. From germline, CDR1 is LNHDA and CDR2 SQIVND (reference sequence). CDR3 sequence: CASSPGLTGNQPQHF. As DNA, the CDR3 is TGTGCCAGTAGTCCCGGGTTGACAGGCAATCAGCCCCAGCATTTT.